The next 26 T cell receptor beta chains were all read from a single sample in a study of blood T cell repertoires in COVID-19. The protocol was immunoSEQ multiplex PCR, while the TCRdb copy is restricted to in-frame clones and leaves out a portion. The table shows some 240,000 clones, with roughly 89% occurring only once. The sample taken for sequencing was peripheral blood. The receptors come from a woman aged 40 to 49 who had recovered from COVID-19.

The chain couples TRBV9 to TRBJ2-5, with TRBD2 matching over 10 bases. Germline values: CDR1 SGDLS, CDR2 YYNGEE. CDR3 length: 18 amino acids. J gave up 3 bases and V 3 bases, and 14 bases lay outside the gene matches. CDR3 sequence: CASSAPTRAGGRKETQYF. CDR3 DNA sequence: TGTGCCAGCAGCGCCCCTACCCGAGCGGGGGGGAGGAAAGAGACCCAGTACTTC.

The chain links TRBV6-2 or TRBV6-3 to TRBJ2-5; D might be TRBD2 (6 bases). V was clipped by 2 bases and J by 5 bases, with 12 bases between them. The CDR3 is 14 residues long. Germline-derived CDR1 and CDR2 are MNHEY and SVGEGT. In DNA form, the CDR3 reads TGTGCCAGCAGTTACATCTGGGAGGAGGAGACCCAGTACTTC. As protein: CASSYIWEEETQYF.

The CDR3 reads CASSLSSRNRGYTF. Written as DNA, the CDR3 is TGTGCCAGCAGTTTATCGTCGCGGAACCGGGGCTACACCTTC. The chain links TRBV28 to TRBJ1-2; no firm D call. Between the trimmed V and J ends, which lost 1 base and 8 bases, there was a span of 14 bases. The CDR3 sequence is 14 residues long. Germline assignment: CDR1 MDHEN and CDR2 SYDVKM.

This clone was counted once. This chain connects TRBV7-9 to TRBJ2-6; 9 bases align to TRBD1. CDR3 size: 19 residues. V trimming: 3 bases; J trimming: 0 bases; junction bases outside the gene matches: 9. Germline CDR1 and CDR2: SEHNR and FQNEAQ (reference sequence). CDR3 nucleotide sequence: TGTGCCAGCAGCTTCTTCCGGGACAGGGCCCACTCTGGGGCCAACGTCCTGACTTTC. It yields the protein CASSFFRDRAHSGANVLTF.

This clone was seen a single time. The V gene is TRBV28, the J gene TRBJ1-6, with D perhaps TRBD1 (6 bases). V shed 6 bases and J shed 10 bases, with 19 bases lying between them. The CDR3 contains 15 residues. Germline V CDR1 and CDR2: MDHEN, SYDVKM. The CDR3 region is CASRPYRDSVSPLHF. Here the CDR3 DNA reads TGTGCCAGCAGACCGTACAGGGATAGTGTCTCACCCCTCCACTTT.

V gene TRBV2 combines with J gene TRBJ2-3, with 10 bases lining up with TRBD1. This CDR3 is built from 15 residues. With 6 bases clipped from V and 4 bases from J, the junction kept 7 bases outside the gene matches. Germline values: CDR1 SNHLY, CDR2 FYNNEI. The chain's CDR3 is CASRIQTGGSDTQYF. CDR3 DNA sequence: TGTGCCAGCAGAATCCAGACAGGGGGCTCAGATACGCAGTATTTT.

CDR3 bases: TGCGCCAGCAGCTTGGACTACCCGTCTACCGGGGAGCTGTTTTTT. Protein product: CASSLDYPSTGELFF. The rearrangement joins TRBV5-1 to TRBJ2-2; D uncertain. CDR1 and CDR2 (germline): SGHRS, YFSETQ. Trimming took off 0 bases at V and 5 bases at J, with 11 bases between the two ends. The CDR3 sequence is 15 residues long.

V gene TRBV30 combines with J gene TRBJ2-1, with 9 bases fitting TRBD1. The CDR3 length is 14 residues. Germline V gene lookup returns CDR1 GTSNPN and CDR2 SVGIG (reference sequence). Losses at the gene ends were 8 bases for V and 2 bases for J; bases not matched to a gene: 7. The CDR3 nucleotides are TGTGCCCTGGACAGACAGGGGGCCTACAATGAGCAGTTCTTC. This gives the protein CALDRQGAYNEQFF.

CDR3 bases: TGTGCCAGCAGCTTAGCCCCCCTCCTCTATAATGAAAAACTGTTTTTT. This translates into CASSLAPLLYNEKLFF. The J gene is TRBJ1-4, the V gene TRBV7-6; no clear D gene. Germline V lookup: CDR1 SGHVS, CDR2 FNYEAQ. V was shortened by 0 bases and J by 4 bases, with 12 bases between the two germline ends. The CDR3 is 16 residues long.

CDR3 sequence (DNA): TGTGCCAGCAGCCCCGGCAGGGGGCGACCCACAGATACGCAGTATTTT. Amino acids: CASSPGRGRPTDTQYF. The V gene is TRBV9, the J gene TRBJ2-3; 8 bases line up with TRBD1. V lost 4 bases and J lost 2; bases outside the gene matches: 9. This CDR3 has 16 residues. Per the germline V gene, CDR1 is SGDLS and CDR2 is YYNGEE.

The genes are TRBV24-1 and TRBJ2-3, with D possibly being TRBD1 (7 bases). In germline, CDR1 is KGHDR, CDR2 SFDVKD. With 4 bases removed from V and 5 bases from J, the gap between germline ends came to 9 bases. The CDR3 is 13 residues long. The CDR3 here is CATSDRGEDTQYF. CDR3 sequence (DNA): TGTGCCACCAGTGACAGGGGGGAAGATACGCAGTATTTT.

The rearrangement uses TRBV11-3 and TRBJ1-2; D uncertain. The CDR3 has 14 residues. Looked up from germline, CDR1 is SGHNT and CDR2 is YENEEA. Trimming removed 0 bases at V and 6 bases at J, with 11 bases between. The CDR3 DNA reads TGTGCCAGCAGCTTAGATCGTACAGCACATGGCTACACCTTC. This gives the protein CASSLDRTAHGYTF.

The chain recombines TRBV6-1 with TRBJ2-3; D is ambiguous. The CDR3 contains 11 residues. Germline values: CDR1 MNHNS, CDR2 SASEGT. Between the trimmed V and J ends, which lost 2 bases and 5 bases, there was a span of 2 bases. DNA of the CDR3: TGTGCCAGCAGTGAACTAGATACGCAGTATTTT. As protein: CASSELDTQYF.

The rearrangement uses TRBV13 and TRBJ2-4; weak D call: TRBD1 (5 bases). The ends were cut back, 3 bases at V and 1 base at J, with 16 bases in the middle. The germline gives CDR1 PRHDT, CDR2 FYEKMQ (reference sequence). The CDR3 totals 17 residues. CDR3 sequence: CASSFRVGPFAKNIQYF. CDR3 nucleotides: TGTGCCAGCAGCTTCAGGGTGGGCCCTTTCGCCAAAAACATTCAGTACTTC.

The chain has TRBV30 and TRBJ2-3, with a weak D call TRBD2 (5 bases). The CDR3 loop spans 14 amino acids. V lost 2 bases and J 0 bases, leaving 9 bases between the germline ends. Germline CDR1 is GTSNPN and CDR2 is SVGIG (reference sequence). CDR3 in DNA: TGTGCCTGGAGTAAAGCGGTTAGCACAGATACGCAGTATTTT. Protein sequence: CAWSKAVSTDTQYF.

The chain recombines TRBV15 with TRBJ2-7; D perhaps matches TRBD1 (6 bases). Trimming left V 0 bases short and J 6 bases short, with 12 bases between. The CDR3 is 14 residues long. CDR1 is LNHNV and CDR2 is YYDKDF in the germline V gene (reference sequence). The CDR3 loop reads CATSRDKGVSEQYF. The CDR3 DNA reads as TGTGCCACCAGCAGAGATAAGGGGGTCAGCGAGCAGTACTTC. Full variable domain (missing parts from reference TRBV15 and TRBJ2-7): DAMVIQNPRYQVTQFGKPVTLSCSQTLNHNVMYWYQQKSSQAPKLLFHYYDKDFNNEADTPDNFQSRRPNTSFCFLDIRSPGLGDTAMYLCATSRDKGVSEQYFGPGTRLTVT.

The chain carries TRBV7-9 and TRBJ1-5; D might be TRBD1 (5 bases). CDR3 length: 15 amino acids. Trimming shortened V by 0 bases and J by 6 bases, and 12 bases separated the two germline ends. CDR1 and CDR2 (germline): SEHNR, FQNEAQ (reference sequence). The CDR3 DNA reads as TGTGCCAGCAGCTTAGCGGGCCTGGGGGGTCAGCCCCAGCATTTT. Its protein is CASSLAGLGGQPQHF.

The rearrangement links TRBV10-3 to TRBJ2-7; 9 nucleotides agree with TRBD1. CDR1 ENHRY and CDR2 SYGVKD come from the germline V gene. The CDR3 length is 13 residues. V lost 4 bases and J lost 3; bases outside the gene matches: 1. The CDR3 is CAISGQGGYEQYF. CDR3 sequence (DNA): TGTGCCATCAGTGGACAGGGGGGCTACGAGCAGTACTTC.

In this sample, this clone turned up a few times. J is TRBJ1-5 and V is TRBV7-9, with D hard to call. CDR1 and CDR2 (germline): SEHNR, FQNEAQ (reference sequence). There are 14 residues in the CDR3. Trimming removed 5 bases at V and 0 bases at J, with 8 bases between. CDR3 region: CASSPRDSNQPQHF. In DNA form, the CDR3 reads TGTGCCAGCAGCCCCCGAGATAGCAATCAGCCCCAGCATTTT.

This sequence joins TRBV2 and TRBJ1-1; TRBD1 matches 9 bases. From germline, CDR1 is SNHLY and CDR2 FYNNEI. The CDR3 is 16 residues long. The ends lost 6 bases at V and 4 bases at J; junction bases unmatched: 12. CDR3 sequence (DNA): TGTGCCAGCAGACGTACAGGGGGCGGCGAAATCACTGAAGCTTTCTTT. Translating gives CASRRTGGGEITEAFF.

This rearrangement joins TRBV19 to TRBJ1-5; the match to TRBD1 covers 9 bases. The length of the CDR3 is 13 residues. CDR1 is LNHDA and CDR2 is SQIVND in the germline V gene (reference sequence). V dropped 3 bases and J dropped 6; count of bases not matched to a gene: 0. Here the CDR3 reads CASSMDRGQPQHF. The CDR3 DNA sequence: TGTGCCAGTAGTATGGACAGGGGTCAGCCCCAGCATTTT. The variable domain in full, completed from reference TRBV19 and TRBJ1-5, reads DGGITQSPKYLFRKEGQNVTLSCEQNLNHDAMYWYRQDPGQGLRLIYYSQIVNDFQKGDIAEGYSVSREKKESFPLTVTSAQKNPTAFYLCASSMDRGQPQHFGDGTRLSIL.

The V gene is TRBV15, the J gene TRBJ1-2; a weak D match, TRBD1 (5 bases). The ends were cut back, 0 bases at V and 10 bases at J, with 18 bases in the middle. The V gene's germline CDR1 is LNHNV and CDR2 YYDKDF (reference sequence). The CDR3 spans 15 residues. This CDR3 is CATSRDFGGAYDYTF. The CDR3 DNA reads as TGTGCCACCAGCAGAGACTTTGGAGGGGCGTACGACTACACCTTC.

This clone was detected only a few times. The chain carries TRBV4-1 and TRBJ1-3; 7 bases line up with TRBD1. Germline-derived CDR1 and CDR2 are MGHRA and YSYEKL. Trimming took 0 bases from V and 4 from J; bases not matched to a gene: 6. The CDR3 is 16 amino acids. In nucleotides, the CDR3 is TGCGCCAGCAGCCAAGAATGGGACAGTCGGGGAAACACCATATATTTT. As protein: CASSQEWDSRGNTIYF.

The V gene is TRBV7-6, the J gene TRBJ1-2; 7 bases agree with TRBD1. V gave up 5 bases and J gave up 2 bases; unmatched junction bases: 8. This CDR3 has 15 amino acids. Germline CDR1 and CDR2: SGHVS and FNYEAQ. The CDR3 DNA sequence: TGTGCCAGCAGCAACCCGGGACAGAGAAACTATGGCTACACCTTC. As protein: CASSNPGQRNYGYTF.

The chain carries TRBV10-3 and TRBJ1-1; unclear D gene. V was pared by 2 bases and J by 7 bases, with 8 bases between. The CDR3 has 12 residues. Germline CDR1 reads ENHRY; CDR2 reads SYGVKD. The CDR3 coding sequence is TGTGCCATCAGTGAGGGGTCAGGTGAAGCTTTCTTT. As protein: CAISEGSGEAFF.

DNA for the CDR3: TGTGCCAGCACCGTTAGCGGGGGGAGGGTTCGACCCTATAATTCACCCCTCCACTTT. Its protein product is CASTVSGGRVRPYNSPLHF. The V gene is TRBV11-2, the J gene TRBJ1-6, with D possibly TRBD1 on 5 matching bases. This CDR3 spans 19 amino acids. The ends were cut back, 7 bases at V and 2 bases at J, with 24 bases in the middle. Germline CDR1 is SGHAT and CDR2 is FQNNGV.